One sample yielded the 19 T cell receptor beta chains listed below, sequenced in a study of post-analysis software for immune sequencing data. Findings and caveats of the study: Several TRBV segments (TRBV5-6, TRBV5-1 and TRBV20-1 among them) occurred more frequently in patients than in controls.

Presence of unique molecular identifiers characterized the TCR beta cDNA libraries. MiXCR, run by TCRdb on the PCR reads, gives a single entry per CDR3 protein. The repertoire has about 770,000 distinct CDR3 sequences, approximately 44% of them found once; the top ten carry just under 5%. These receptors have no known antigen. Sequencing was performed on blood. The receptors here all came from a girl aged 5-17 years with multiple sclerosis.

The chain's CDR3 is CASSVGFSLDEQYF. CDR3 in DNA: TGTGCCAGCAGCGTAGGCTTCTCCCTCGACGAGCAGTACTTC. This rearrangement joins TRBV9 to TRBJ2-7; unclear D gene. The CDR3 extends over 14 amino acids. V lost 0 bases to trimming and J lost 5 bases, with 12 bases between them. Per the germline V gene, CDR1 is SGDLS and CDR2 is YYNGEE.

The CDR3 sequence is CASSVGRQQETQYF. In DNA form, the CDR3 reads TGTGCCAGCAGCGTAGGGAGACAGCAAGAGACCCAGTACTTC. The chain recombines TRBV9 with TRBJ2-5; maybe TRBD1 (5 bases). CDR1 SGDLS and CDR2 YYNGEE come from the germline V gene. V gave up 0 bases and J gave up 2 bases, with 8 bases separating them. CDR3 length: 14 residues.

This chain connects TRBV12-3 or TRBV12-4 to TRBJ2-7, with D maybe TRBD1 (6 bases). The V and J ends lost 0 bases and 3 bases respectively, with 9 bases between them. This CDR3 spans 14 amino acids. The CDR3 region is CASSLATGFYEQYF. Written as DNA, the CDR3 is TGTGCCAGCAGTTTAGCGACAGGATTCTACGAGCAGTACTTC.

The CDR3 sequence is CATQTGTLIQETQYF. The CDR3 DNA is TGTGCCACACAGACGGGGACACTTATTCAAGAGACCCAGTACTTC. The V gene is TRBV25-1, the J gene TRBJ2-5, with D possibly TRBD1 on 6 matching bases. Per the germline V gene, CDR1 is MGHDK and CDR2 is SYGVNS. The V end was cut by 10 bases, the J end by 2 bases, with 20 bases between. The CDR3 has 15 residues.

CDR3 nucleotide sequence: TGCAGCGTCCAGGGGAGGGGAGCAGATACGCAGTATTTT. Translated: CSVQGRGADTQYF. V usage is TRBV29-1 and J usage is TRBJ2-3, with a possible D match to TRBD2 (7 bases). Germline lookup yields CDR1 SQVTM and CDR2 ANQGSEA. V lost 6 bases and J 4 bases, leaving 14 bases between the germline ends. This CDR3 spans 13 amino acids.

The rearrangement links TRBV15 to TRBJ2-2; D is ambiguous. The CDR3 loop spans 13 amino acids. Looked up from germline, CDR1 is LNHNV and CDR2 is YYDKDF (reference sequence). V lost 3 bases, J lost 1 base, and 3 bases lay in between. The CDR3 sequence: CATSRVNTGELFF. The CDR3 bases are TGTGCCACCAGCAGGGTGAACACCGGGGAGCTGTTTTTT. Supplemented by reference TRBV15 and TRBJ2-2, the full variable domain reads DAMVIQNPRYQVTQFGKPVTLSCSQTLNHNVMYWYQQKSSQAPKLLFHYYDKDFNNEADTPDNFQSRRPNTSFCFLDIRSPGLGDTAMYLCATSRVNTGELFFGEGSRLTVL.

The chain couples TRBV28 to TRBJ2-5; 7 nucleotides match TRBD2. TRBJ2-7 matches the DNA end more closely, so the J call is doubtful. Germline V gene lookup returns CDR1 MDHEN and CDR2 SYDVKM. The CDR3 is 13 amino acids. The DNA of the CDR3 is TGTGCCAGCACGGGAGGCTCAGGGTACGAGCAGTACTTC. Encoded protein: CASTGGSGYEQYF.

The chain uses TRBV20-1 and TRBJ2-3, with D perhaps TRBD2 (5 bases). V shed 3 bases and J shed 0 bases, with 31 bases lying between them. Germline V lookup: CDR1 DFQATT, CDR2 SNEGSKA (reference sequence). This CDR3 comprises 21 residues. CDR3 bases: TGCAGTGCTAGCTACAGTCTTACTAGAGGCCAATTCTCTTCTAGCACAGATACGCAGTATTTT. Amino acid sequence: CSASYSLTRGQFSSSTDTQYF.

This clonotype was picked up one time. The V call is TRBV11-2, the J call TRBJ2-7, with TRBD2 identical over 9 bases. The DNA end favors TRBJ2-4, so the J call may be wrong. The CDR3 is 16 residues long. Germline V gene lookup returns CDR1 SGHAT and CDR2 FQNNGV. The CDR3 sequence: CASSLVLAGAKNIQYF. The CDR3, as DNA: TGTGCCAGCAGCTTAGTACTAGCGGGAGCCAAAAACATTCAGTACTTC.

The gene calls are TRBV6-2 or TRBV6-3 and TRBJ2-3; 9 bases match TRBD2. The CDR3 is 16 residues long. Per germline, CDR1 MNHEY and CDR2 SVGEGT. Germline trimming cut 3 bases from V and 2 bases from J; bases unmatched to any gene: 6. For the CDR3, the DNA is TGTGCCAGCAGTTATGGGGCTAGCGGGGACACAGATACGCAGTATTTT. It translates to CASSYGASGDTDTQYF.

This sequence joins TRBV15 and TRBJ2-3; D remains ambiguous. V was shortened by 5 bases and J by 1 base, with 13 bases between the two germline ends. CDR3 size: 15 residues. Looked up from germline, CDR1 is LNHNV and CDR2 is YYDKDF (reference sequence). The chain's CDR3 is CATSSQPPGTDTQYF. The CDR3 DNA sequence: TGTGCCACCAGCTCCCAACCCCCTGGCACAGATACGCAGTATTTT. Together with reference TRBV15 and TRBJ2-3, the CDR3 gives the full variable domain: DAMVIQNPRYQVTQFGKPVTLSCSQTLNHNVMYWYQQKSSQAPKLLFHYYDKDFNNEADTPDNFQSRRPNTSFCFLDIRSPGLGDTAMYLCATSSQPPGTDTQYFGPGTRLTVL.

The chain is built from TRBV7-9 and TRBJ1-1; TRBD1 is a possible D gene (6 bases). The CDR3 runs 13 residues. Per germline, CDR1 SEHNR and CDR2 FQNEAQ (reference sequence). V lost 6 bases to trimming and J lost 5 bases, with 13 bases between them. CDR3 sequence reads: CASSSQGRTEAFF. The CDR3 DNA is TGTGCCAGCAGTTCCCAGGGGCGTACTGAAGCTTTCTTT.

The rearrangement uses TRBV12-3 or TRBV12-4 and TRBJ2-7, with D unresolved. CDR3 length equals 14 residues. V was pared by 6 bases and J by 4 bases, with 16 bases between. This CDR3 is CASREPGSLYEQYF. CDR3 nucleotides: TGTGCCAGCAGGGAACCGGGCTCCCTATACGAGCAGTACTTC.

The chain uses TRBV7-2 and TRBJ2-1; 10 positions match TRBD2. The CDR3 sequence is 16 residues long. The germline V gene has CDR1 SGHTA and CDR2 FQGNSA. The J segment lost 5 bases and the V segment lost 3 bases, leaving 7 bases of the junction unmatched. CDR3 residues: CASSLHSGLANNEQFF. The CDR3 DNA reads as TGTGCCAGCAGCTTGCACTCGGGACTAGCGAACAATGAGCAGTTCTTC.

The chain is built from TRBV10-2 and TRBJ2-1, with D maybe TRBD2 (7 bases). The CDR3 length is 18 residues. The V and J ends lost 4 bases and 9 bases respectively, with 28 bases between them. Germline V CDR1 and CDR2: WSHSY, SAAADI. CDR3: CASSGTPGGQQGSSEQFF. The CDR3 region has the DNA TGCGCCAGCAGTGGGACCCCCGGGGGGCAGCAAGGGTCAAGTGAGCAGTTCTTC.

The V and J genes are TRBV3-1 and TRBJ2-2, with 7 bases identical to TRBD2. Per the germline V gene, CDR1 is LGHDT and CDR2 is YNNKEL (reference sequence). The length of the CDR3 is 14 residues. The V gene end was trimmed by 3 bases and the J gene end by 9 bases; junction bases not matched to a gene: 7. The CDR3 nucleotides read TGTGCCAGCAGCCAGAGGACTAGAGATCGGGAGCTGTTTTTT. Its translation is CASSQRTRDRELFF.

CDR3 amino acids: CASRGVEAYEQYF. The CDR3 DNA follows: TGTGCCAGTAGAGGAGTCGAGGCCTACGAGCAGTACTTC. The J gene is TRBJ2-5, the V gene TRBV19; D is ambiguous. The J call is doubtful: the DNA matches TRBJ2-7 better. CDR3 size: 13 residues. The germline gives CDR1 LNHDA, CDR2 SQIVND (reference sequence).

The chain recombines TRBV12-3 or TRBV12-4 with TRBJ2-1; perhaps TRBD2 as D (6 bases). The length of the CDR3 is 14 residues. Trimming stripped 6 bases from V and 6 bases from J, with 15 bases between. CDR3: CASRGLVQGNEQFF. Here the CDR3 DNA reads TGTGCCAGCAGGGGACTGGTTCAGGGCAATGAGCAGTTCTTC.

The chain couples TRBV20-1 to TRBJ1-1, with a weak D call TRBD1 (6 bases). Germline V gene data show CDR1 as DFQATT and CDR2 as SNEGSKA (reference sequence). There are 15 residues in the CDR3. Trimming removed 0 bases from V and 1 base from J, with 12 bases in between. The CDR3 nucleotides are TGCAGTGCTAGAGACGGGGAACAGGGGAACACTGAAGCTTTCTTT. It yields the protein CSARDGEQGNTEAFF.